These 7 T cell receptor beta chains share one sample of origin, sequenced in a study of post-analysis software for immune sequencing data. Study observations and caveats: Four or five TRBV segments were more frequent in patients than controls; TRBV5-6, TRBV5-1 and TRBV20-1 belonged to this group.

Unique molecular identifiers had been added to the TCR beta cDNA libraries. From the PCR reads, TCRdb called clonotypes with MiXCR, one entry per CDR3 protein. The sample contains 750,000 to 950,000 distinct CDR3 sequences, about 53% of which appear only once. Antigens for these TCRs are unknown. The sample was blood. These receptors were collected from a girl aged 5 to 17 with multiple sclerosis.

The chain joins TRBV21-1 to TRBJ2-7; the listed D gene, TRBD1, was not tested against the DNA. TRBV21-1 is termed a pseudogene. The CDR3 extends over 15 amino acids. The CDR3 region has the DNA TGTGCCAGCAGCTTACTCCGACAGGGAACCTACGAGCAGTACTTC. Its protein product is CASSLLRQGTYEQYF.

J is TRBJ2-7 and V is TRBV12-3 or TRBV12-4; D possibly corresponds to TRBD2 (6 bases). V was shortened by 8 bases and J by 0 bases, with 17 bases between the two germline ends. This CDR3 contains 15 residues. The CDR3 DNA follows: TGTGCCAGCGGCGGGGTAAAGCAACCCTCCTACGAGCAGTACTTC. Translated: CASGGVKQPSYEQYF.

The chain carries TRBV5-1 and TRBJ2-5; 7 nucleotides align to TRBD1. V trimming: 2 bases; J trimming: 5 bases; junction bases outside the gene matches: 12. The germline gives CDR1 SGHRS, CDR2 YFSETQ. This CDR3 is 16 amino acids long. CDR3 coding DNA: TGCGCCAGCAGCTTCGGGGTGACAGGGCTTCGGGAGACCCAGTACTTC. As protein: CASSFGVTGLRETQYF.

The rearrangement joins TRBV5-1 to TRBJ2-7; D not resolved. Germline loops: CDR1 SGHRS, CDR2 YFSETQ. The CDR3 is made up of 16 amino acids. V lost 0 bases and J 0 bases, leaving 13 bases between the germline ends. CDR3 amino acids: CASSLASSVDSYEQYF. The CDR3 DNA reads as TGCGCCAGCAGCTTGGCCTCGTCAGTCGACTCCTACGAGCAGTACTTC.

This clonotype was counted between two and nine times. The rearrangement joins TRBV7-2 to TRBJ2-6; D remains ambiguous. Trimming removed 6 bases from V and 3 bases from J, with 15 bases in between. Germline CDR1 and CDR2: SGHTA and FQGNSA. This CDR3 is built from 16 residues. CDR3 sequence (DNA): TGTGCCAGCAGTCCGACCTGGGGTAATGGGGCCAACGTCCTGACTTTC. Its translation is CASSPTWGNGANVLTF.

The chain has TRBV20-1 and TRBJ2-4; TRBD2 matches 7 bases. V lost 5 bases and J lost 3; bases outside the gene matches: 4. The CDR3 runs 13 residues. From germline, CDR1 is DFQATT and CDR2 SNEGSKA (reference sequence). This CDR3 reads CSAHPSGKNIQYF. DNA of the CDR3: TGCAGTGCTCACCCTAGCGGCAAAAACATTCAGTACTTC.

This clonotype has just a few counts. The chain is built from TRBV12-5 and TRBJ1-1, with no clear D. This CDR3 spans 16 amino acids. The V and J ends lost 2 bases and 1 base respectively, with 14 bases between them. Germline CDR1 is LGHNT and CDR2 is FRNRAP. CDR3 nucleotide sequence: TGTGCTAGTGGTTTGCCACCCCGGGATAAGAACACTGAAGCTTTCTTT. The encoded protein is CASGLPPRDKNTEAFF.